This TCR beta chain appears in the sequencing data of a study of T-cell reconstitution after alpha-beta-depleted transplantation in children. Study conclusions and caveats: It was newly produced T cells that mostly accounted for T-cell counts and diversity one year after transplant.

Germline V gene sequence: CDR1 SGHTA, CDR2 FQGNSA. This CDR3 is built from 13 residues. Using unique molecular identifiers, the investigators prepared the TCRbeta library. TCRdb redid the calling of the PCR reads with MiXCR, one entry per CDR3 protein. The sample gives about 130,000 distinct CDR3 sequences, more than 9.5% of which show up once; approximately 25% is in the top ten. As to this clonotype: Its antigen is not identified. Mismatch with germline at one junction end may stem from a read error.

This receptor was obtained from a girl under three years old who had a stem cell transplant for combined immunodeficiency, so the T cells may come from the graft donor. V and J are TRBV7-2 and TRBJ1-1, with D unresolved. Here the sequenced sample was PBMCs, mostly from graft donor cells, taken 180 days after TCRalphabeta/CD19-depleted stem cell transplant. CDR3 DNA: TGTGCCACCAGCTCCTGGGGTGCGACTGAAGCTTTCTTT. Encoded protein: CATSSWGATEAFF.